Listed here are 21 T cell receptor beta chains from one sample, sequenced in a study of cytomegalovirus exposure and HLA in healthy donors. Vbeta (60) and Jbeta (13) primers were used in the PCR. Some clones are missing from TCRdb's copy, which holds only in-frame ones; the method was immunoSEQ multiplex PCR. The sample carries about 130,000 clones, approximately 82% recorded once. Sequencing used PBMCs. All receptors come from a female donor in good health and CMV-seronegative.

The chain carries TRBV4-1 and TRBJ2-1; TRBD2 aligns across 7 bases. The germline V gene has CDR1 MGHRA and CDR2 YSYEKL. The CDR3 loop spans 13 amino acids. The ends lost 0 bases at V and 13 bases at J; junction bases unmatched: 6. The CDR3 region has the DNA TGCGCCAGCAGCCAAGATAGGCGGGAGAAACAGTTCTTC. It encodes CASSQDRREKQFF.

The gene calls are TRBV21-1 and TRBJ2-7; the D call TRBD2 from the table was never checked on the DNA. TRBV21-1 is a recognized pseudogene. This CDR3 is 20 amino acids long. The DNA of the CDR3 is TGTGCCAGCAGCAAAGAAGAAGTGGGGGGTAGACGCATAGGCTCCTACGAGCAGTACTTC. Translated: CASSKEEVGGRRIGSYEQYF.

The chain has TRBV7-2 and TRBJ2-3, with D tentatively TRBD1 (6 bases). CDR1 SGHTA and CDR2 FQGNSA come from the germline V gene. Deletions cut 1 base from V and 4 bases from J, with 15 bases between. The CDR3 covers 16 residues. CDR3 DNA sequence: TGTGCCAGCAGCTTAGGATCCCTTGCAGGGGCAGATACGCAGTATTTT. It codes for CASSLGSLAGADTQYF.

The chain links TRBV6-1 to TRBJ2-7, with TRBD2 matching over 14 bases. Germline V lookup: CDR1 MNHNS, CDR2 SASEGT. V trimming: 4 bases; J trimming: 0 bases; junction bases outside the gene matches: 11. This CDR3 region has 19 residues. The chain's CDR3 is CASSGTGLAGAFSSYEQYF. The DNA for the CDR3 is TGTGCCAGCAGTGGTACGGGACTAGCGGGAGCTTTTAGCTCCTACGAGCAGTACTTC.

This rearrangement joins TRBV5-6 to TRBJ1-1; 8 bases map to TRBD1. Unmatched junction bases numbered 3, after V lost 4 bases and J lost 4 bases. CDR1 SGHDT and CDR2 YYEEEE come from the germline V gene. CDR3 length equals 13 residues. The DNA of the CDR3 is TGTGCCAGCAGCCAAGGACAGGGCACTGAAGCTTTCTTT. Translated: CASSQGQGTEAFF.

V gene TRBV11-2 combines with J gene TRBJ2-7, with TRBD1 identical over 10 bases. J gave up 3 bases and V 7 bases, and 3 bases lay outside the gene matches. Per germline, CDR1 SGHAT and CDR2 FQNNGV. The CDR3 has 13 amino acids. CDR3 in amino acids: CASTRDRGYEQYF. The CDR3 DNA reads as TGTGCCAGCACCCGGGACAGGGGCTACGAGCAGTACTTC.

This clone was observed once. V usage is TRBV2 and J usage is TRBJ2-7; TRBD2 matches at 9 bases. The germline CDR1 and CDR2 sequences are SNHLY and FYNNEI. This CDR3 comprises 14 residues. J was trimmed by 6 bases and V by 5 bases; bases with no gene match: 8. The CDR3 DNA reads TGTGCCAGCAGTAATAGCGGGAGTACGCCCGAGCAGTACTTC. This sequence encodes CASSNSGSTPEQYF.

This clone was picked up one time. The chain couples TRBV4-3 to TRBJ2-7; 8 bases are a match to TRBD2. Unmatched junction bases numbered 5, after V lost 4 bases and J lost 0 bases. The CDR3 has 15 amino acids. Germline values: CDR1 LGHNA, CDR2 YSLEER. Here the CDR3 DNA reads TGCGCCAGCAGCCTGACTAGCGTGAGCTCCTACGAGCAGTACTTC. This gives the protein CASSLTSVSSYEQYF.

This chain connects TRBV10-1 to TRBJ2-3; 10 bases align to TRBD2. The trim removed 2 bases at V and 4 bases at J, leaving 3 bases unmatched. The CDR3 spans 15 residues. Germline-derived CDR1 and CDR2 are WNHNN and SYGVQD (reference sequence). The CDR3 DNA reads as TGCGCCAGCAGTGAGGGACTAGCGGACGCAGATACGCAGTATTTT. Translated, it gives CASSEGLADADTQYF.

The genes are TRBV4-2 and TRBJ2-7, with D possibly matching TRBD1 (6 bases). This CDR3 contains 14 residues. CDR1 LGHNA and CDR2 YNFKEQ come from the germline V gene. V was shortened by 3 bases and J by 5 bases, with 14 bases between the two germline ends. The CDR3 is CASSHRGLWNEQYF. The CDR3 DNA follows: TGTGCCAGCAGCCACAGGGGCCTTTGGAACGAGCAGTACTTC.

The rearrangement uses TRBV4-1 and TRBJ1-5; 7 positions agree with TRBD1. Germline V gives CDR1 MGHRA, CDR2 YSYEKL. The CDR3 consists of 16 residues. V gave up 4 bases and J gave up 5 bases; unmatched junction bases: 11. CDR3 sequence (DNA): TGCGCCAGCAGCCCAGAGCCGGGACAGAGTTATCAGCCCCAGCATTTT. The encoded protein is CASSPEPGQSYQPQHF.

The chain couples TRBV27 to TRBJ2-3; TRBD1 agrees at 11 bases. Germline values: CDR1 MNHEY, CDR2 SMNVEV (reference sequence). The V gene end was trimmed by 3 bases and the J gene end by 3 bases; junction bases not matched to a gene: 11. The CDR3 totals 18 residues. CDR3 coding DNA: TGTGCCAGCAGTTTCCGGACAGGGGGCAGGGTATTGACAGATACGCAGTATTTT. Its translation: CASSFRTGGRVLTDTQYF.

The chain has TRBV6-1 and TRBJ2-7; tentatively, D is TRBD2 (6 bases). With 7 bases removed from V and 5 bases from J, the gap between germline ends came to 18 bases. In germline, CDR1 is MNHNS, CDR2 SASEGT. The CDR3 is 14 amino acids. The CDR3 loop reads CASNFGGVGDEQYF. CDR3 coding DNA: TGTGCCAGCAATTTTGGCGGGGTCGGGGACGAGCAGTACTTC.

The chain is built from TRBV7-6 and TRBJ1-1; D might be TRBD1 (5 bases). The CDR3 covers 15 residues. Germline CDR1 SGHVS, CDR2 FNYEAQ. With 4 bases removed from V and 0 bases from J, the gap between germline ends came to 12 bases. In nucleotides, the CDR3 is TGTGCCAGCAGCTCCCAAGGGGATATGAACACTGAAGCTTTCTTT. This gives the protein CASSSQGDMNTEAFF.

In its sample, this clone was seen a few times. In DNA form, the CDR3 reads TGCGCCAGCAGCCCTGCGACAGGGGACAATTCACCCCTCCACTTT. Translation gives CASSPATGDNSPLHF. The genes are TRBV5-1 and TRBJ1-6; the match to TRBD1 covers 8 bases. V was clipped by 4 bases and J by 7 bases; unmatched bases: 7. Germline CDR1 SGHRS, CDR2 YFSETQ. This CDR3 contains 15 residues.

The chain has TRBV6-5 and TRBJ1-5, with TRBD1 matching over 8 bases. Germline CDR1 reads MNHEY; CDR2 reads SVGAGI. This CDR3 comprises 14 residues. The trim removed 0 bases at V and 7 bases at J, leaving 2 bases unmatched. Written as DNA, the CDR3 is TGTGCCAGCAGTTACTCGACAGGGGCCCAGCCCCAGCATTTT. Translated: CASSYSTGAQPQHF.

The V gene is TRBV4-3, the J gene TRBJ1-3, with no clear D. The CDR3 runs to 14 residues. The V and J ends lost 4 bases and 0 bases respectively, with 7 bases between them. Germline V lookup: CDR1 LGHNA, CDR2 YSLEER. The CDR3 sequence: CASSPRPSGNTIYF. For the CDR3, the DNA is TGCGCCAGCAGCCCCCGTCCCTCTGGAAACACCATATATTTT.

Regarding this clone: This specimen includes other DNA sequences encoding the same CDR3. The chain is built from TRBV7-3 and TRBJ2-7; possibly TRBD2 for D (7 bases). The CDR3 spans 13 residues. Germline CDR1 reads SGHTA; CDR2 reads FQGTGA. Trimming pared 2 bases from V and 6 bases from J, leaving 11 bases between. The CDR3 region is CASSLGGAGEQYF. As DNA, the CDR3 is TGTGCCAGCAGCTTAGGGGGGGCGGGCGAGCAGTACTTC.

This chain joins TRBV2 and TRBJ1-2; perhaps TRBD1 as D (5 bases). CDR1 SNHLY and CDR2 FYNNEI come from the germline V gene. The CDR3 is 12 amino acids. The V gene lost 8 bases and the J gene lost 7 bases, with 14 bases spanning the gap. CDR3 loop: CASQQRGVGYTF. The CDR3 coding sequence is TGTGCCAGCCAACAGCGGGGGGTTGGCTACACCTTC.

The V call is TRBV2, the J call TRBJ2-1, with a possible D match to TRBD1 (5 bases). V was cut by 10 bases and J by 3 bases, with 16 bases left in between. The germline CDR1 and CDR2 sequences are SNHLY and FYNNEI. The CDR3 spans 14 residues. Here the CDR3 DNA reads TGTGCCACCACCAGGTTAGGGGACTACAATGAGCAGTTCTTC. Protein product: CATTRLGDYNEQFF.

This chain joins TRBV7-8 and TRBJ1-3; 7 positions agree with TRBD1. This CDR3 region has 13 residues. Germline assignment: CDR1 SGHVS and CDR2 FQNEAQ. J was trimmed by 6 bases and V by 5 bases; bases with no gene match: 4. CDR3 in amino acids: CASSLGTANTIYF. CDR3 DNA sequence: TGTGCCAGCAGCCTGGGGACAGCAAACACCATATATTTT.